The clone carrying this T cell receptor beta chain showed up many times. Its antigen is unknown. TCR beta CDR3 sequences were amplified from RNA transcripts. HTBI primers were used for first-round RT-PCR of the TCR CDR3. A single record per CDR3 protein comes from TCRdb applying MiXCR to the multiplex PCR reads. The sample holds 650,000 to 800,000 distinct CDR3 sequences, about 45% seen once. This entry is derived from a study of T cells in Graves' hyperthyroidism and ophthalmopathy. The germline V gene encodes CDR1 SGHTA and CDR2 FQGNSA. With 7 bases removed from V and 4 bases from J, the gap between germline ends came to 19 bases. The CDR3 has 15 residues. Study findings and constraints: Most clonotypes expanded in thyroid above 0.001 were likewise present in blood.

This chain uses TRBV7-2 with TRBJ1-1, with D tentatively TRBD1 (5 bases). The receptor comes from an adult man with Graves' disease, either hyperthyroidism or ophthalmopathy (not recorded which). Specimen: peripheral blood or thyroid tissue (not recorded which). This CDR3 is CASTFPTSGRTEAFF. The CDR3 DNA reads TGTGCCAGCACCTTCCCCACGTCAGGGCGCACTGAAGCTTTCTTT.